This passage covers 17 T cell receptor beta chains from one sample sequenced in a study of shared clonotypes between healthy human individuals. Data came from immunoSEQ multiplex PCR; TCRdb stores just in-frame clones and leaves some out. The sample holds about 2.1 million clones; roughly 95% are singletons and the top ten take approximately 1.7%. Naivety among CD8 cells was defined by CD45RO negativity and positive CCR7 selection, thereby excluding terminally differentiated effector memory CD45RA+ cells. Sequencing was carried out using naive CD8+ T cells from PBMCs. The receptors were sampled from a young man in good health. Some clones in this sample may be carry-over from other donors' samples.

V is TRBV6-6 and J is TRBJ2-2; 10 positions agree with TRBD2. Trimming removed 5 bases from V and 5 bases from J; junction bases left unmatched: 5. Germline CDR1 MNHNY, CDR2 SVGAGI (reference sequence). The CDR3 loop spans 15 amino acids. The CDR3 DNA reads as TGTGCCAGCAGTACGACTAGCGGGCTGACCGGGGAGCTGTTTTTT. Its translation is CASSTTSGLTGELFF.

As concerns this clone: The sample carries other DNA sequences with the same CDR3. The J gene is TRBJ2-7, the V gene TRBV4-1, with 10 bases aligning to TRBD2. Trimming cost V 1 base and J 4 bases; bases outside gene matches: 1. Germline V gene sequence: CDR1 MGHRA, CDR2 YSYEKL. This CDR3 comprises 14 residues. This CDR3 reads CASSQGAGGYEQYF. The CDR3 DNA reads as TGCGCCAGCAGCCAAGGAGCGGGAGGGTACGAGCAGTACTTC.

V gene TRBV7-9 combines with J gene TRBJ1-6; TRBD1 might be the D (5 bases). Per germline, CDR1 SEHNR and CDR2 FQNEAQ (reference sequence). Trimming stripped 5 bases from V and 8 bases from J, with 13 bases between. This CDR3 contains 14 residues. CDR3 amino acids: CASSLWDEDSPLHF. The CDR3 DNA is TGTGCCAGCAGCCTCTGGGACGAGGATTCACCCCTCCACTTT.

The chain links TRBV30 to TRBJ1-1; D gene unclear. Trimming removed 2 bases at V and 4 bases at J, with 14 bases between. Germline loops: CDR1 GTSNPN, CDR2 SVGIG (reference sequence). This CDR3 region has 14 residues. For the CDR3, the DNA is TGTGCCTGGAGTAAGAGAAGGGTGGCCACTGAAGCTTTCTTT. This codes for CAWSKRRVATEAFF.

V usage is TRBV5-4 and J usage is TRBJ2-7; possibly TRBD2 for D (6 bases). Germline loops: CDR1 SGHNT, CDR2 YYREEE (reference sequence). V lost 6 bases to trimming and J lost 5 bases, with 24 bases between them. The CDR3 consists of 16 residues. The CDR3 reads CASTLDRRLEEHEQYF. CDR3 nucleotides: TGTGCCAGCACCTTAGATCGGAGACTAGAGGAGCACGAGCAGTACTTC.

V is TRBV28 and J is TRBJ2-1; the D is unclear. Germline values: CDR1 MDHEN, CDR2 SYDVKM. Deletions cut 5 bases from V and 4 bases from J, with 18 bases between. The CDR3 has 16 amino acids. Here the CDR3 DNA reads TGTGCCAGCAGTCCTATCGTAGTCTCCATATACAATGAGCAGTTCTTC. It encodes CASSPIVVSIYNEQFF.

The chain carries TRBV28 and TRBJ1-1; D unclear. Germline V gene lookup returns CDR1 MDHEN and CDR2 SYDVKM. Trimming shortened V by 2 bases and J by 4 bases, and 14 bases separated the two germline ends. This CDR3 has 15 residues. The CDR3 sequence is CASSLTPGRATEAFF. The DNA of the CDR3 is TGTGCCAGCAGTTTAACCCCCGGGAGGGCCACTGAAGCTTTCTTT.

The chain combines TRBV19 with TRBJ1-2; maybe TRBD1 (6 bases). Per germline, CDR1 LNHDA and CDR2 SQIVND (reference sequence). The CDR3 is made up of 12 amino acids. Trimming removed 5 bases from V and 6 bases from J, with 10 bases in between. DNA of the CDR3: TGTGCCAGTAGTCCCTACAGGGATGGCTACACCTTC. Translated, it gives CASSPYRDGYTF.

The gene calls are TRBV7-2 and TRBJ1-1; D is possibly TRBD1 (5 bases). Germline V CDR1 and CDR2: SGHTA, FQGNSA. The CDR3 runs 17 residues. The V and J ends lost 2 bases and 4 bases respectively, with 20 bases between them. CDR3 in DNA: TGTGCCAGCAGCTTATTTCTTGGTTGGGGGGACGGCACTGAAGCTTTCTTT. It codes for CASSLFLGWGDGTEAFF.

The rearrangement links TRBV11-3 to TRBJ2-2, with no clear D. Trimming removed 6 bases at V and 6 bases at J, with 14 bases between. The germline gives CDR1 SGHNT, CDR2 YENEEA. CDR3 length: 14 amino acids. This CDR3 reads CASSFFDSPGELFF. CDR3 coding DNA: TGTGCCAGCAGTTTCTTCGACTCACCCGGGGAGCTGTTTTTT.

V gene TRBV5-1 combines with J gene TRBJ2-7; D is perhaps TRBD2 (5 bases). This CDR3 comprises 15 residues. V dropped 4 bases and J dropped 6 bases, with 20 bases sitting between them. Germline CDR1 and CDR2: SGHRS and YFSETQ. The CDR3: CASSTLQRQPAEQYF. The CDR3 DNA sequence: TGCGCCAGCAGCACACTTCAGCGGCAACCTGCCGAGCAGTACTTC.

This clone was counted once. The rearrangement joins TRBV29-1 to TRBJ1-2; the D is unclear. This CDR3 is built from 13 residues. CDR1 SQVTM and CDR2 ANQGSEA come from the germline V gene. The V and J ends lost 5 bases and 8 bases respectively, with 18 bases between them. Here the CDR3 reads CSVYWSPLGGYTF. In DNA form, the CDR3 reads TGCAGCGTTTATTGGAGTCCCCTCGGGGGCTACACCTTC.

The V and J genes are TRBV7-8 and TRBJ1-4, with D perhaps TRBD1 (5 bases). The CDR3 is 15 residues long. V lost 6 bases and J lost 7, with 18 bases in between. Germline V gene sequence: CDR1 SGHVS, CDR2 FQNEAQ. The CDR3 here is CASSFRAGLGEKLFF. The CDR3 nucleotides read TGTGCCAGCAGTTTCCGGGCGGGGCTAGGTGAAAAACTGTTTTTT.

This clone was recorded only once. The chain couples TRBV7-9 to TRBJ2-7; the D gene could be TRBD1 or TRBD2 (5 bases each). The CDR3 contains 14 residues. The germline gives CDR1 SEHNR, CDR2 FQNEAQ (reference sequence). Trimming removed 7 bases at V and 4 bases at J, with 17 bases between. The CDR3 DNA follows: TGTGCCAGCACTTCCGGGACCTGGGGTTACGAGCAGTACTTC. Its translation is CASTSGTWGYEQYF.

This rearrangement joins TRBV30 to TRBJ1-1; no clear D. The CDR3 runs to 12 residues. V shed 3 bases and J shed 3 bases, with 8 bases lying between them. From germline, CDR1 is GTSNPN and CDR2 SVGIG (reference sequence). The CDR3 DNA sequence: TGTGCCTGGAGGTGGTTGGACACTGAAGCTTTCTTT. Translation: CAWRWLDTEAFF.

With regard to this clone: The same CDR3 can be traced to other DNA sequences in this sample. The chain is built from TRBV28 and TRBJ1-1, with 10 positions matching TRBD1. This CDR3 contains 14 residues. V trimming: 4 bases; J trimming: 4 bases; junction bases outside the gene matches: 3. Germline assignment: CDR1 MDHEN and CDR2 SYDVKM. The CDR3 loop is CASSSGTGVTEAFF. In DNA form, the CDR3 reads TGTGCCAGCAGTTCCGGGACAGGGGTCACTGAAGCTTTCTTT.

The chain recombines TRBV7-8 with TRBJ2-5; TRBD2 matches 13 bases. The CDR3 sequence is 15 residues long. Per the germline V gene, CDR1 is SGHVS and CDR2 is FQNEAQ. J gave up 4 bases and V 5 bases, and 4 bases lay outside the gene matches. The CDR3: CASSAGLAGSETQYF. The CDR3 nucleotides are TGTGCCAGCAGCGCGGGACTAGCGGGATCAGAGACCCAGTACTTC.